Each of the 11 T cell receptor beta chains below was sequenced from the same sample in a study of T-cell reconstitution after alpha-beta-depleted transplantation in children. TCRbeta library construction was performed incorporating unique molecular identifiers. TCRdb re-analysed the PCR reads in MiXCR, keeping a single row per CDR3 protein. Of 530,000 or so distinct CDR3 sequences listed, about a quarter are singletons. Specimen: PBMCs, collected before TCRalphabeta/CD19-depleted stem cell transplant. The receptors shown here come from a boy younger than two with Wiskott-Aldrich syndrome, due to receive a stem cell transplant.

On this clonotype: A junction boundary mismatches the germline segment, possibly from a read error. This sequence joins TRBV20-1 and TRBJ2-5; 7 bases are shared with TRBD2. The CDR3 consists of 13 residues. In germline, CDR1 is DFQATT, CDR2 SNEGSKA (reference sequence). The CDR3 region is CSARVAGDETEYF. DNA for the CDR3: TGCAGTGCTAGAGTCGCGGGAGATGAGACCGAGTACTTC.

The V and J genes are TRBV5-1 and TRBJ2-3, with 8 nucleotides matching TRBD1. This CDR3 region has 15 residues. V shed 4 bases, J shed 2 bases, and the junction held 6 bases outside the gene matches. Germline values: CDR1 SGHRS, CDR2 YFSETQ. CDR3 protein: CASSPTGDTTDTQYF. The CDR3 nucleotides are TGCGCCAGCAGCCCGACAGGGGATACCACAGATACGCAGTATTTT.

In this sample, this clonotype turned up a few times. The genes are TRBV19 and TRBJ2-1; D possibly corresponds to TRBD2 (6 bases). V shed 1 base and J shed 9 bases, with 28 bases lying between them. The CDR3 covers 19 residues. Germline CDR1 LNHDA, CDR2 SQIVND (reference sequence). CDR3 coding DNA: TGTGCCAGTAGTATAGTGATGGGTAGCGGAGGCGTGTTAGCGGCTGAGCAGTTCTTC. It translates to CASSIVMGSGGVLAAEQFF.

In its sample, this clonotype was seen a few times. V and J are TRBV20-1 and TRBJ1-5, with TRBD1 identical over 8 bases. With V trimmed by 5 bases and J by 5 bases, 5 bases remained unmatched. Germline V gene sequence: CDR1 DFQATT, CDR2 SNEGSKA (reference sequence). The CDR3 is 13 residues long. The CDR3 DNA reads TGCAGTGCTCCGGACAGGGACGATCAGCCCCAGCATTTT. It encodes CSAPDRDDQPQHF.

The sample holds a few counts of this clonotype. The chain combines TRBV20-1 with TRBJ2-7, with D possibly being TRBD2 (6 bases). V lost 1 base to trimming and J lost 4 bases, with 11 bases between them. The CDR3 runs to 13 residues. CDR1 and CDR2 from the germline V gene are DFQATT and SNEGSKA (reference sequence). In DNA, the CDR3 is TGCAGTGCTAGAGGGGGGGTCGGATACGAGCAGTACTTC. Translating gives CSARGGVGYEQYF.

The chain uses TRBV27 and TRBJ2-2, with unresolved D. This CDR3 has 14 residues. Germline V gene sequence: CDR1 MNHEY, CDR2 SMNVEV (reference sequence). The V end was cut by 7 bases, the J end by 3 bases, with 12 bases between. The CDR3 bases are TGTGCCAGCATGAACAGATTATACACCGGGGAGCTGTTTTTT. Translation: CASMNRLYTGELFF.

This clonotype showed up just a few times. The chain carries TRBV15 and TRBJ2-5; D may be TRBD2 (6 bases). V dropped 8 bases and J dropped 5 bases, with 18 bases sitting between them. This CDR3 comprises 14 residues. Germline CDR1 reads LNHNV; CDR2 reads YYDKDF (reference sequence). CDR3 sequence (DNA): TGTGCCACCCCGACTACTAGCCCACAGGAGACCCAGTACTTC. Translated: CATPTTSPQETQYF. The full variable domain, rest sourced from reference TRBV15 and TRBJ2-5, is DAMVIQNPRYQVTQFGKPVTLSCSQTLNHNVMYWYQQKSSQAPKLLFHYYDKDFNNEADTPDNFQSRRPNTSFCFLDIRSPGLGDTAMYLCATPTTSPQETQYFGPGTRLLVL.

This clonotype was counted ten times or more. One junction end does not reproduce the germline sequence, and a read error may be involved. This rearrangement joins TRBV5-1 to TRBJ2-1; 12 positions agree with TRBD2. CDR3 size: 15 residues. Germline CDR1 reads SGHRS; CDR2 reads YFSETQ. In nucleotides, the CDR3 is TGTGCCAGCAGTTTAACTAGCGGGGGGTACAATGAGCAGTTCTTC. It encodes CASSLTSGGYNEQFF.

This clonotype came up a few times. This chain uses TRBV7-2 with TRBJ2-7; perhaps TRBD2 as D (6 bases). Trimming took 3 bases from V and 10 from J, leaving 13 bases between them. Germline V gene data show CDR1 as SGHTA and CDR2 as FQGNSA. CDR3 length: 12 residues. In DNA, the CDR3 is TGTGCCAGCAGCTTCCTAGCGAGCTATCAGTACTTC. Translation gives CASSFLASYQYF.

This clonotype occurred once. The chain links TRBV5-1 to TRBJ2-7; perhaps TRBD2 as D (5 bases). V shed 0 bases and J shed 7 bases, with 20 bases lying between them. CDR1 is SGHRS, CDR2 YFSETQ, per germline. The CDR3 sequence is 16 residues long. The CDR3, as DNA: TGCGCCAGCAGCTTGGGGACTGCCCGCTCACTTGTAGAGCAGTACTTC. It codes for CASSLGTARSLVEQYF.

This clonotype was observed a handful of times. V usage is TRBV7-8 and J usage is TRBJ1-5; the D gene is possibly TRBD1 (5 bases). This CDR3 has 15 amino acids. CDR1 and CDR2 (germline): SGHVS, FQNEAQ. With 5 bases removed from V and 1 base from J, the gap between germline ends came to 12 bases. CDR3 protein: CASSPSGASNQPQHF. The DNA for the CDR3 is TGTGCCAGCAGCCCGAGCGGGGCGAGCAATCAGCCCCAGCATTTT.